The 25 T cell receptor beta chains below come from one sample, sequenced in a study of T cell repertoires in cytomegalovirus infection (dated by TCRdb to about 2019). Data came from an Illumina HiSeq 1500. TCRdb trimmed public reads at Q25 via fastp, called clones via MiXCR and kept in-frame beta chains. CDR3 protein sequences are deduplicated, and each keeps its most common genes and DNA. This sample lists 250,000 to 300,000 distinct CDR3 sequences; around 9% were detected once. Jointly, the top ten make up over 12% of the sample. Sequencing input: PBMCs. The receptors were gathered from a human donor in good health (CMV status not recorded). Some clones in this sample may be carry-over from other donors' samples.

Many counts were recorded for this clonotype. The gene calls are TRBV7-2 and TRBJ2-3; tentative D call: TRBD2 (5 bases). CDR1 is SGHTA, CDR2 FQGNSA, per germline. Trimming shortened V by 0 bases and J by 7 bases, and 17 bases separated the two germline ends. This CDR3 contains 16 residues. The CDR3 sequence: CASSLATGYGSHTQYF. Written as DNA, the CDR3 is TGTGCCAGCAGCTTAGCGACGGGATATGGCTCTCATACGCAGTATTTT.

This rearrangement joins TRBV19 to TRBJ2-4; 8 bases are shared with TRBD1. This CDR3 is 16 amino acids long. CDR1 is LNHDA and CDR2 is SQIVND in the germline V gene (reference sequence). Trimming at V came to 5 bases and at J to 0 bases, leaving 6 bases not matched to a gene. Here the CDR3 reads CASSDRQGLAKNIQYF. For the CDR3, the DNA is TGTGCCAGTAGTGACCGACAGGGGTTAGCCAAAAACATTCAGTACTTC.

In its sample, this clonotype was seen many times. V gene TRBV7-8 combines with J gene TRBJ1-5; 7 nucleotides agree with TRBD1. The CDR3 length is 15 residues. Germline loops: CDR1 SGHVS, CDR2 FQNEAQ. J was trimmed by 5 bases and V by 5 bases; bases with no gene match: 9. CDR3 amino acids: CASSARTGHDQPQHF. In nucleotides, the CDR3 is TGTGCCAGCAGCGCAAGGACAGGACACGATCAGCCCCAGCATTTT.

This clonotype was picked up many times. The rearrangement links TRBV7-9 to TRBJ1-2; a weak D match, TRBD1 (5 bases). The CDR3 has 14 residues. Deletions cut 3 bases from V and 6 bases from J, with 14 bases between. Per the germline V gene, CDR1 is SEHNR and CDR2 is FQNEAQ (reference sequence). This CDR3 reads CASSFTGDSNGYTF. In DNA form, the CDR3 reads TGTGCCAGCAGCTTTACAGGAGATTCGAATGGCTACACCTTC.

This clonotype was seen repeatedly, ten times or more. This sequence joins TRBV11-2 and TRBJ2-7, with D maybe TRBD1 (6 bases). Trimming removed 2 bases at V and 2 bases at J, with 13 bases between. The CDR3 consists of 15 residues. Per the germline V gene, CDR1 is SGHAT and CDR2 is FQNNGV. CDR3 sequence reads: CASSLSRDTTYEQYF. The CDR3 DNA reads TGTGCCAGCAGCTTAAGTCGGGACACTACCTACGAGCAGTACTTC.

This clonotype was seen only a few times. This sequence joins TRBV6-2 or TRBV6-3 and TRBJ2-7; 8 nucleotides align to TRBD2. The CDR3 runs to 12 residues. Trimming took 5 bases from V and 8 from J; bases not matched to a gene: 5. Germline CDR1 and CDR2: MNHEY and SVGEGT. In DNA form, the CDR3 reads TGTGCCAGCAGTCCAATAGCGGGAAAGCAGTACTTC. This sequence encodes CASSPIAGKQYF.

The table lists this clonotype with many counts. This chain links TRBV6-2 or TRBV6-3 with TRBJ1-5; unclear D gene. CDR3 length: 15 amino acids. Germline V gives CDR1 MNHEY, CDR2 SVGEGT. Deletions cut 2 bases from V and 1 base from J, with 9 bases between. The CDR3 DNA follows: TGTGCCAGCAGTTACGGGATCCTAAGCAATCAGCCCCAGCATTTT. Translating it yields CASSYGILSNQPQHF.

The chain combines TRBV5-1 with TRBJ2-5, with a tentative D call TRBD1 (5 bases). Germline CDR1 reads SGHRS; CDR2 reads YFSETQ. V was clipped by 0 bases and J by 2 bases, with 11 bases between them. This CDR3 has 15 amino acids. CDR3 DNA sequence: TGCGCCAGCAGCTTGGAAGGGGTGCGGCAAGAGACCCAGTACTTC. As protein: CASSLEGVRQETQYF. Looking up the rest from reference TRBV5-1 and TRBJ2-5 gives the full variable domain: KAGVTQTPRYLIKTRGQQVTLSCSPISGHRSVSWYQQTPGQGLQFLFEYFSETQRNKGNFPGRFSGRQFSNSRSEMNVSTLELGDSALYLCASSLEGVRQETQYFGPGTRLLVL.

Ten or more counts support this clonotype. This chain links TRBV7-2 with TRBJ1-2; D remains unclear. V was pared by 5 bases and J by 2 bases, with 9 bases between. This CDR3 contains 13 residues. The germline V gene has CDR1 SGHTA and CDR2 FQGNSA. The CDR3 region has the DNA TGTGCCAGCAGCACCGAGTTAAACTATGGCTACACCTTC. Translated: CASSTELNYGYTF.

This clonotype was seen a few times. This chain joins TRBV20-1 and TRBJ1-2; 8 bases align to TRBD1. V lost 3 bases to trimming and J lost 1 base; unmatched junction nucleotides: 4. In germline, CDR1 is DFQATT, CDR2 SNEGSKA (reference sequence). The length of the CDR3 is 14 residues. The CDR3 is CSARQGAGNYGYTF. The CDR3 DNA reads TGCAGTGCTAGGCAGGGGGCTGGTAACTATGGCTACACCTTC.

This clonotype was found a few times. Here the CDR3 reads CASSPGVWNTEAFF. The CDR3 coding sequence is TGTGCCAGCAGCCCCGGGGTGTGGAACACTGAAGCTTTCTTT. V gene TRBV6-2 or TRBV6-3 combines with J gene TRBJ1-1; no reliable D call. The CDR3 length is 14 residues. In germline, CDR1 is MNHEY, CDR2 SVGEGT. The V gene lost 6 bases and the J gene lost 1 base, with 12 bases spanning the gap.

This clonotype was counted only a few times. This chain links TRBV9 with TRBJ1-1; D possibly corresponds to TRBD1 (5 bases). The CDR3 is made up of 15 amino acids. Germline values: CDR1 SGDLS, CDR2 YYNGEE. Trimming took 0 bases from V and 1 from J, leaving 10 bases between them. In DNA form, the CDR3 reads TGTGCCAGCAGCGTAGTCCCAGGGAAGAACACTGAAGCTTTCTTT. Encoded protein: CASSVVPGKNTEAFF.

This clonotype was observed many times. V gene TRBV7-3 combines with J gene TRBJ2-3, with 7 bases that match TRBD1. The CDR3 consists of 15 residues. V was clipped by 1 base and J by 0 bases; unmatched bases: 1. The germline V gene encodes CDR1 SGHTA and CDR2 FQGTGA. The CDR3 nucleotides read TGTGCCAGCAGCTTAAAACAGGGGAGCACAGATACGCAGTATTTT. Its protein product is CASSLKQGSTDTQYF.

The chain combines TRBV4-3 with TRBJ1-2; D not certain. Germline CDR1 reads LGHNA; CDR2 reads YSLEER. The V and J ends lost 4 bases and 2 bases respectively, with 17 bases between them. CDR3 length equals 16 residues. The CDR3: CASSPAGRPGNYGYTF. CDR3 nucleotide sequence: TGCGCCAGCAGCCCTGCCGGACGGCCCGGGAACTATGGCTACACCTTC.

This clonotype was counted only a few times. CDR3 region: CSARSGGAGTGELFF. CDR3 coding DNA: TGCAGTGCTAGGTCAGGGGGCGCCGGAACCGGGGAGCTGTTTTTT. This chain links TRBV20-1 with TRBJ2-2, with TRBD1 matching 8 bases. V trimming: 3 bases; J trimming: 5 bases; junction bases outside the gene matches: 8. Per germline, CDR1 DFQATT and CDR2 SNEGSKA (reference sequence). The CDR3 totals 15 residues.

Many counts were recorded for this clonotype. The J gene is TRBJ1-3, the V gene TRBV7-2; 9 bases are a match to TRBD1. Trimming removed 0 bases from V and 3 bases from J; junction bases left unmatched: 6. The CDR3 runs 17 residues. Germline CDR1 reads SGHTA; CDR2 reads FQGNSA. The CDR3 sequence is CASSLAPQGARGNTIYF. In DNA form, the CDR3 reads TGTGCCAGCAGCTTAGCGCCACAGGGGGCGCGTGGAAACACCATATATTTT. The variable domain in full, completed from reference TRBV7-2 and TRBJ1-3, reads GAGVSQSPSNKVTEKGKDVELRCDPISGHTALYWYRQSLGQGLEFLIYFQGNSAPDKSGLPSDRFSAERTGGSVSTLTIQRTQQEDSAVYLCASSLAPQGARGNTIYFGEGSWLTVV.

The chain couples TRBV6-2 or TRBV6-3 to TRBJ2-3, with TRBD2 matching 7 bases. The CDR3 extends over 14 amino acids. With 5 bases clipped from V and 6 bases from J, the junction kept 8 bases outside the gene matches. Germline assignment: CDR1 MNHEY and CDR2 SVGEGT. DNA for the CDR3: TGTGCCAGCAGTCGTCCGGGACTATTGGATACGCAGTATTTT. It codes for CASSRPGLLDTQYF.

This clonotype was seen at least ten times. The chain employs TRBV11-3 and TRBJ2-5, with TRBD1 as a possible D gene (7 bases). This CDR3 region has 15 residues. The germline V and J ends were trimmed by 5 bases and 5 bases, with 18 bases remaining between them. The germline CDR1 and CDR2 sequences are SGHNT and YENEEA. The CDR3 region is CASSGGTGRGETQYF. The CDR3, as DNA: TGTGCCAGCAGCGGAGGGACGGGCAGGGGGGAGACCCAGTACTTC.

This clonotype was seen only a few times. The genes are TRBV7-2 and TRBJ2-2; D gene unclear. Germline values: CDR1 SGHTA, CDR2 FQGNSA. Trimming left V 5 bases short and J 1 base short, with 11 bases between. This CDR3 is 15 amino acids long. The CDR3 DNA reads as TGTGCCAGCAGCCATTCGGCAGTGAACACCGGGGAGCTGTTTTTT. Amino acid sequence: CASSHSAVNTGELFF.

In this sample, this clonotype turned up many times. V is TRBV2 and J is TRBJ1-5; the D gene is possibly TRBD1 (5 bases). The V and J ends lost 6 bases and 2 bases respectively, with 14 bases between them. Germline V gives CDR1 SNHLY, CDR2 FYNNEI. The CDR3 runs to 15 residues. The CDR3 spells CASRYQGSGNQPQHF. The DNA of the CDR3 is TGTGCCAGCAGATACCAGGGTAGCGGCAATCAGCCCCAGCATTTT.

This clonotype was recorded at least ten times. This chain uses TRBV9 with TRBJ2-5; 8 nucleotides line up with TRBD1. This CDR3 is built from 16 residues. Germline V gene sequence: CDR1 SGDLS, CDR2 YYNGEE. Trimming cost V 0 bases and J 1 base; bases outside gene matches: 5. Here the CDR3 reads CASSVDGQGFQETQYF. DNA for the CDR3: TGTGCCAGCAGCGTAGATGGACAGGGCTTCCAAGAGACCCAGTACTTC.

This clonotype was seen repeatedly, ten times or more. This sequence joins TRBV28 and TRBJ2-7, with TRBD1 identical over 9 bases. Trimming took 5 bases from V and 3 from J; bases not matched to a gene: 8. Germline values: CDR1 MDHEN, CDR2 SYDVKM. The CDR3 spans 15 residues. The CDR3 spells CASSPVQGAHYEQYF. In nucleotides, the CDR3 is TGTGCCAGCAGTCCCGTACAGGGGGCCCACTACGAGCAGTACTTC.

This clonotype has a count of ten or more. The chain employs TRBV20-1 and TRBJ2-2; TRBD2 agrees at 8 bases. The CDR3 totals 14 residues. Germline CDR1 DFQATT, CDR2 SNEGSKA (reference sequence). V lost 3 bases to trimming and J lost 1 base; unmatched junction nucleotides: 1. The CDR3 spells CSARAGGNTGELFF. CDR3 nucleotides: TGCAGTGCTAGGGCGGGGGGGAACACCGGGGAGCTGTTTTTT.

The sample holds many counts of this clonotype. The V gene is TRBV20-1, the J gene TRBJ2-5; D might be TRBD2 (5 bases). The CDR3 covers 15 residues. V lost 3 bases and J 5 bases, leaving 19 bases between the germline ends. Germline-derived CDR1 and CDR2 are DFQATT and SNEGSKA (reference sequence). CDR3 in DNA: TGCAGTGCTAGGCGGGCAAGACTTTTGATTGAGACCCAGTACTTC. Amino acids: CSARRARLLIETQYF.

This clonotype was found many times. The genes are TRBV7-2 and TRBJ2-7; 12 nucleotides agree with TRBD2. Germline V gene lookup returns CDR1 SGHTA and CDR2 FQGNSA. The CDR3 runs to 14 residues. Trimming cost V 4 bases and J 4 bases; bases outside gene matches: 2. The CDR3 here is CASSSGTSGYEQYF. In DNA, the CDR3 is TGTGCCAGCAGCTCCGGGACTAGCGGGTACGAGCAGTACTTC.